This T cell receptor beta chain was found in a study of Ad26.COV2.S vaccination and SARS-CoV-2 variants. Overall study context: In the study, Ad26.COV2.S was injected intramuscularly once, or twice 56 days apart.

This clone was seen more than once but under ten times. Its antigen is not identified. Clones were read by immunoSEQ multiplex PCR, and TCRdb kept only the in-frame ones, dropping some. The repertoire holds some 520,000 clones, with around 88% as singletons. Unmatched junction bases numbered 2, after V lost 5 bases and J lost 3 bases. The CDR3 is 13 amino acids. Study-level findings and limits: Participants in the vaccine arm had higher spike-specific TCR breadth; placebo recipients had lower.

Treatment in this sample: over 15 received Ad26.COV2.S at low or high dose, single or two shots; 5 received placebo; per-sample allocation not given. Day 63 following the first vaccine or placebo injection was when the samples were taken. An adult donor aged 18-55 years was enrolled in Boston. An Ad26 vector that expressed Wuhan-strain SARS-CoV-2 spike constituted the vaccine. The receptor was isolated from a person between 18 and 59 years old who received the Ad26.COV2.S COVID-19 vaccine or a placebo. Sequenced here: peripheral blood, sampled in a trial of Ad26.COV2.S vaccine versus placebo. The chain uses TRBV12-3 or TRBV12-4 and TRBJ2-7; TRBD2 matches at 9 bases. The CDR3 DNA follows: TGTGCCAGCAGTCATAGCGGGAGCTACGAGCAGTACTTC. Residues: CASSHSGSYEQYF.